This passage covers 21 T cell receptor beta chains from one sample sequenced in a study of blood T cell repertoires in COVID-19. The assay was immunoSEQ multiplex PCR, and TCRdb's table has in-frame clones only and misses some. The sample lists around 250,000 clones, about nine tenths occurring once. The sample taken for sequencing was PBMCs or T cells enriched from blood (not recorded which). Source of these receptors: a man aged 18 to 30 who had recovered from COVID-19.

This clone was detected only once. The chain joins TRBV7-2 to TRBJ2-5, with D unclear. Germline V gives CDR1 SGHTA, CDR2 FQGNSA. The CDR3 is 13 amino acids. The germline V and J ends were trimmed by 2 bases and 5 bases, with 9 bases remaining between them. The CDR3 DNA follows: TGTGCCAGCAGCTTACGCAGTCTGGAGACCCAGTACTTC. Translation gives CASSLRSLETQYF.

The rearrangement uses TRBV10-2 and TRBJ1-1; tentative D call: TRBD1 (6 bases). V shed 8 bases and J shed 4 bases, with 17 bases lying between them. The CDR3 is 14 residues long. CDR1 is WSHSY and CDR2 is SAAADI in the germline V gene. This chain's CDR3 is CASRRGGAGTEAFF. CDR3 nucleotides: TGCGCCAGCCGTAGGGGGGGCGCGGGCACTGAAGCTTTCTTT.

This rearrangement joins TRBV5-6 to TRBJ2-6, with TRBD1 identical over 7 bases. This CDR3 comprises 16 residues. The V segment lost 2 bases and the J segment 7 bases; nucleotides outside the gene matches: 9. Germline lookup yields CDR1 SGHDT and CDR2 YYEEEE. This CDR3 is CASSFDRDSLANVLTF. The CDR3 nucleotides are TGTGCCAGCAGCTTCGACAGGGATAGTCTTGCCAACGTCCTGACTTTC.

The chain recombines TRBV2 with TRBJ2-5, with TRBD2 matching 9 bases. CDR3 length equals 16 residues. The ends lost 2 bases at V and 1 base at J; junction bases unmatched: 5. The germline V gene has CDR1 SNHLY and CDR2 FYNNEI. The CDR3, as DNA: TGTGCCAGCAGTGAATTGCCGCGGGAGGGCCAAGAGACCCAGTACTTC. Translating gives CASSELPREGQETQYF.

This clone has more than one count but fewer than ten. V is TRBV5-6 and J is TRBJ2-7; 8 positions match TRBD2. The germline CDR1 and CDR2 sequences are SGHDT and YYEEEE. This CDR3 is 16 amino acids long. J gave up 1 base and V 3 bases, and 9 bases lay outside the gene matches. The CDR3 loop reads CASSSLSAGGSYEQYF. The DNA for the CDR3 is TGTGCCAGCAGCTCCCTCTCCGCGGGAGGATCCTACGAGCAGTACTTC.

This rearrangement joins TRBV3-1 (or the pseudogene TRBV3-2) to TRBJ2-1; 8 nucleotides line up with TRBD2. The CDR3 length is 17 residues. The J segment lost 8 bases and the V segment lost 1 base, leaving 13 bases of the junction unmatched. The germline V gene has CDR1 LGHDT and CDR2 YNNKEL (reference sequence). The CDR3 is CASSQGSLREETHEQFF. The CDR3 coding sequence is TGTGCCAGCAGCCAAGGGTCCTTGCGGGAGGAAACTCATGAGCAGTTCTTC.

The chain uses TRBV10-2 and TRBJ2-1; possible D gene TRBD1, 5 bases. V lost 3 bases and J lost 8, with 8 bases in between. This CDR3 is 12 amino acids long. Germline CDR1 reads WSHSY; CDR2 reads SAAADI. Written as DNA, the CDR3 is TGCGCCAGCAGTGAAGCAGGGTATGAGCAGTTCTTC. Protein: CASSEAGYEQFF.

The chain has TRBV3-1 (or the pseudogene TRBV3-2) and TRBJ2-2; 8 bases agree with TRBD1. The trim removed 4 bases at V and 1 base at J, leaving 2 bases unmatched. The CDR3 has 15 residues. Germline-derived CDR1 and CDR2 are LGHDT and YNNKEL (reference sequence). CDR3 protein: CASSPGTGNTGELFF. As DNA, the CDR3 is TGTGCCAGCAGCCCAGGGACAGGGAACACCGGGGAGCTGTTTTTT.

The chain combines TRBV5-4 with TRBJ1-5; possible D gene TRBD1, 6 bases. From germline, CDR1 is SGHNT and CDR2 YYREEE (reference sequence). Trimming shortened V by 3 bases and J by 7 bases, and 17 bases separated the two germline ends. The CDR3 loop spans 15 amino acids. CDR3 nucleotide sequence: TGTGCCAGCAGCTCCTCCGGGGGGGGCCGGCAGCCCCAGCATTTT. It encodes CASSSSGGGRQPQHF.

This chain links TRBV11-3 with TRBJ1-4; the D is unclear. This CDR3 spans 14 amino acids. Germline V gene lookup returns CDR1 SGHNT and CDR2 YENEEA. The ends were cut back, 3 bases at V and 3 bases at J, with 8 bases in the middle. The CDR3 region has the DNA TGTGCCAGCAGCTTTTCTCAGTCTAATGAAAAACTGTTTTTT. Residues: CASSFSQSNEKLFF.

DNA for the CDR3: TGTGCCAGCAGCCCCCGGGGACTAGCGGCCTCCTACAATGAGCAGTTCTTC. Its protein product is CASSPRGLAASYNEQFF. This chain joins TRBV7-9 and TRBJ2-1, with 11 bases matching TRBD2. The CDR3 consists of 17 residues. Germline CDR1 is SEHNR and CDR2 is FQNEAQ (reference sequence). V dropped 5 bases and J dropped 0; count of bases not matched to a gene: 6.

This chain uses TRBV18 with TRBJ1-4; D ambiguous. CDR1 and CDR2 (germline): KGHSH, LQKENI. The CDR3 is 15 amino acids. Trimming removed 3 bases at V and 3 bases at J, with 11 bases between. The CDR3 DNA sequence: TGTGCCAGCTCACCGAATGGAGGGTCTAATGAAAAACTGTTTTTT. Translating it yields CASSPNGGSNEKLFF.

This clone was detected only a few times. The chain carries TRBV6-5 and TRBJ1-2; 7 bases agree with TRBD1. This CDR3 spans 13 amino acids. V was clipped by 5 bases and J by 8 bases; unmatched bases: 8. The germline CDR1 and CDR2 sequences are MNHEY and SVGAGI. The CDR3 DNA follows: TGTGCCAGCAGTCAGCTACAGGGGACCGGCTACACCTTC. Protein sequence: CASSQLQGTGYTF.

V gene TRBV2 combines with J gene TRBJ1-5; the D gene is possibly TRBD1 (6 bases). The V end was cut by 6 bases, the J end by 4 bases, with 10 bases between. Germline V gene sequence: CDR1 SNHLY, CDR2 FYNNEI. CDR3 length: 13 amino acids. This CDR3 is CASRGGFNQPQHF. The CDR3, as DNA: TGTGCCAGCAGAGGGGGTTTTAATCAGCCCCAGCATTTT.

V and J are TRBV6-5 and TRBJ1-2; D might be TRBD1 (5 bases). Trimming took 0 bases from V and 5 from J, leaving 16 bases between them. CDR1 is MNHEY and CDR2 is SVGAGI in the germline V gene. This CDR3 contains 16 residues. The CDR3 protein is CASSYSSKGLRYGYTF. CDR3 nucleotides: TGTGCCAGCAGTTACTCGAGCAAGGGGCTCCGATATGGCTACACCTTC.

The chain links TRBV19 to TRBJ2-1, with 11 positions matching TRBD2. The CDR3 totals 14 residues. Germline-derived CDR1 and CDR2 are LNHDA and SQIVND (reference sequence). V gave up 3 bases and J gave up 5 bases; unmatched junction bases: 0. The CDR3 protein is CASSMGLADNEQFF. The CDR3 DNA sequence: TGTGCCAGTAGTATGGGACTAGCGGACAATGAGCAGTTCTTC.

The V and J genes are TRBV7-3 and TRBJ2-2, with 9 bases lining up with TRBD1. The germline gives CDR1 SGHTA, CDR2 FQGTGA. V shed 5 bases and J 4 bases; nucleotides not matched to a gene: 5. The CDR3 runs 15 residues. For the CDR3, the DNA is TGTGCCAGCAGCCGGGGACAGGGCCGCACCGGGGAGCTGTTTTTT. It yields the protein CASSRGQGRTGELFF.

V gene TRBV12-3 or TRBV12-4 combines with J gene TRBJ1-2; D gene ambiguous. CDR3 length: 13 residues. Trimming pared 7 bases from V and 4 bases from J, leaving 13 bases between. The CDR3 nucleotides are TGTGCCAGCACCCTCGGTAGCTTCTATGGCTACACCTTC. The encoded protein is CASTLGSFYGYTF.

The CDR3 nucleotides read TGCGCCAGCAGCGAATACAGGGGCACAGATACGCAGTATTTT. Translated: CASSEYRGTDTQYF. The genes are TRBV5-1 and TRBJ2-3, with TRBD1 as a possible D gene (6 bases). Germline CDR1 and CDR2: SGHRS and YFSETQ. The ends were cut back, 4 bases at V and 1 base at J, with 10 bases in the middle. This CDR3 comprises 14 residues.

This chain's CDR3 is CASSSGITSTDTQYF. The CDR3 region has the DNA TGTGCCAGCAGCTCGGGGATTACTAGCACAGATACGCAGTATTTT. V and J are TRBV5-4 and TRBJ2-3; D may be TRBD2 (5 bases). Trimming removed 3 bases from V and 0 bases from J, with 11 bases in between. The CDR3 has 15 residues. Germline-derived CDR1 and CDR2 are SGHNT and YYREEE (reference sequence).

This clone was recorded at least ten times. The gene calls are TRBV29-1 and TRBJ1-1; tentatively, D is TRBD1 (5 bases). This CDR3 comprises 12 residues. CDR1 and CDR2 from the germline V gene are SQVTM and ANQGSEA. V lost 3 bases and J lost 6, with 11 bases in between. The CDR3 sequence: CSVDPTGPEAFF. The CDR3 DNA follows: TGCAGCGTTGATCCCACAGGCCCTGAAGCTTTCTTT. The full variable domain, with the rest looked up from reference TRBV29-1 and TRBJ1-1, is SAVISQKPSRDICQRGTSLTIQCQVDSQVTMMFWYRQQPGQSLTLIATANQGSEATYESGFVIDKFPISRPNLTFSTLTVSNMSPEDSSIYLCSVDPTGPEAFFGQGTRLTVV.